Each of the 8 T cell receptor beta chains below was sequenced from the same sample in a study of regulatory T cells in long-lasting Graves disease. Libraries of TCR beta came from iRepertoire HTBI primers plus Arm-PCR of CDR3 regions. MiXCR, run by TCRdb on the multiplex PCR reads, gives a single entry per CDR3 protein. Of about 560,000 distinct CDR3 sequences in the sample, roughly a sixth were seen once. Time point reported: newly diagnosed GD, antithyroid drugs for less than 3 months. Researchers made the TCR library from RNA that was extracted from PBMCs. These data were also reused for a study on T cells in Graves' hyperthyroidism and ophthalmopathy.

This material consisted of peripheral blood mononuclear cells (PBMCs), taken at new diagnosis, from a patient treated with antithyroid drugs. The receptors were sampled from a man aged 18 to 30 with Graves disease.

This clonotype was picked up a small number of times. The CDR3 nucleotides read TGTGCCAGCAGCTTGGAGGTTTTCACTGAAGCTTTCTTT. Translation: CASSLEVFTEAFF. The gene calls are TRBV5-5 and TRBJ1-1; no reliable D call. CDR3 length: 13 amino acids. The ends were cut back, 0 bases at V and 4 bases at J, with 7 bases in the middle. Germline CDR1 is SGHKS and CDR2 is YYEKEE (reference sequence).

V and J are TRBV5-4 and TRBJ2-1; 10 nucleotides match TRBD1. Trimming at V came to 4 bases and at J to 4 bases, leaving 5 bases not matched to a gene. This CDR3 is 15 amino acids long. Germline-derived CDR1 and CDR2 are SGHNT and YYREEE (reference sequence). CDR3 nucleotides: TGTGCCAGCAGCCAAGTGGACAGGGGGTACAATGAGCAGTTCTTC. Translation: CASSQVDRGYNEQFF.

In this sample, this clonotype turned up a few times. The CDR3 spells CASSLGDKGNQPQHF. The DNA for the CDR3 is TGCGCCAGCAGCTTGGGGGACAAGGGGAATCAGCCCCAGCATTTT. The chain carries TRBV5-1 and TRBJ1-5; D perhaps matches TRBD1 (6 bases). Trimming pared 0 bases from V and 4 bases from J, leaving 11 bases between. Germline assignment: CDR1 SGHRS and CDR2 YFSETQ. The CDR3 consists of 15 residues.

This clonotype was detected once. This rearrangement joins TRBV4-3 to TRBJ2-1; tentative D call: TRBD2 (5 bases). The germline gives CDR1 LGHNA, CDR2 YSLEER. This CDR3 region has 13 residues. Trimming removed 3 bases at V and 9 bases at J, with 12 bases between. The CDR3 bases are TGCGCCAGCAGCCAGCCCACTAGGTCTGAGCAGTTCTTC. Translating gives CASSQPTRSEQFF.

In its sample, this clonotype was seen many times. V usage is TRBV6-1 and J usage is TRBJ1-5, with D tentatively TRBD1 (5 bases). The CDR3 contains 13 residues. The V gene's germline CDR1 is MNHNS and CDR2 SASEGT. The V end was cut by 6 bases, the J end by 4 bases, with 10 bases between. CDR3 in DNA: TGTGCCAGCAGCCTGCAGGGAAATCAGCCCCAGCATTTT. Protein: CASSLQGNQPQHF.

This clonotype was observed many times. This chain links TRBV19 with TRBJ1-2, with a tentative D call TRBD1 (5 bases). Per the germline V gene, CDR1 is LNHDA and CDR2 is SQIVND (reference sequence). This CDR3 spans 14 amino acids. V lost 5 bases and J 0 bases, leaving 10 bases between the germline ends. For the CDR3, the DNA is TGTGCCAGTAGTGACAGCTTTGCTAACTATGGCTACACCTTC. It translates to CASSDSFANYGYTF.

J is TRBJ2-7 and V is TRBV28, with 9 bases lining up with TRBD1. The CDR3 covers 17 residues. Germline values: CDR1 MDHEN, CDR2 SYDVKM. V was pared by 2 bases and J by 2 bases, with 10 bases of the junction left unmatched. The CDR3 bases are TGTGCCAGCAGTTTACTCAACAGGGGGCTGGTAACCTACGAGCAGTACTTC. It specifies CASSLLNRGLVTYEQYF.

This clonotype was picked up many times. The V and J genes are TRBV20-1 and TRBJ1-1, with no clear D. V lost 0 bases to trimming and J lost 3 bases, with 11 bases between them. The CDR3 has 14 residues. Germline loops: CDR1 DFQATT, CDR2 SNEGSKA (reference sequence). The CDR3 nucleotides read TGCAGTGCTAGAGAAGAGGGTGGGTACACTGAAGCTTTCTTT. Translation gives CSAREEGGYTEAFF.